This TCR beta chain was sequenced in a study of blood T cell repertoires in COVID-19. Study overall: COVID-19 samples, acute and convalescent, were from the United States, Italy and Spain.

Trimming cost V 5 bases and J 2 bases, with 7 bases left between them. Germline CDR1 and CDR2: LNHDA and SQIVND (reference sequence). CDR3 length: 13 amino acids. Authors' methods: From reference gene primer amplification, estimates of nucleated cell counts were derived. Method: immunoSEQ multiplex PCR; TCRdb's copy keeps in-frame clones and lacks some. That table furnishes V, J and clone size, whereas the DNA furnished D and trimming. The table has approximately 97,000 clones, roughly 92% seen once; the top ten hold 1.5% to 2.5%. The source is a woman aged 45-65 years with COVID-19, enrolled during active disease. The chain employs TRBV19 and TRBJ1-5, with D possibly matching TRBD1 (5 bases). Sequencing input: peripheral blood. The DNA for the CDR3 is TGTGCCAGTAGTGGGGGGGGCAATCAGCCCCAGCATTTT. As protein: CASSGGGNQPQHF.